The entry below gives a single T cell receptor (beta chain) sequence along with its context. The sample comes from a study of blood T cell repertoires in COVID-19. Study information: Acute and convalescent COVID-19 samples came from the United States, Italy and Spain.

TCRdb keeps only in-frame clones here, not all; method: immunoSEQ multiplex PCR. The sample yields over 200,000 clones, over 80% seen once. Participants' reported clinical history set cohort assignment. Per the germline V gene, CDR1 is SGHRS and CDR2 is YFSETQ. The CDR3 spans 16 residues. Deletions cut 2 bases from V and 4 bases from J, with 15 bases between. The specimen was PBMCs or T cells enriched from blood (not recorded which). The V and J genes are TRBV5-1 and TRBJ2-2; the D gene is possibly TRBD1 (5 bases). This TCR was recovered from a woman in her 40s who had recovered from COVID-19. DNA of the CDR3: TGCGCCAGCAGCTTAACAGTTAAGACAGCCACCGGGGAGCTGTTTTTT. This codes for CASSLTVKTATGELFF.